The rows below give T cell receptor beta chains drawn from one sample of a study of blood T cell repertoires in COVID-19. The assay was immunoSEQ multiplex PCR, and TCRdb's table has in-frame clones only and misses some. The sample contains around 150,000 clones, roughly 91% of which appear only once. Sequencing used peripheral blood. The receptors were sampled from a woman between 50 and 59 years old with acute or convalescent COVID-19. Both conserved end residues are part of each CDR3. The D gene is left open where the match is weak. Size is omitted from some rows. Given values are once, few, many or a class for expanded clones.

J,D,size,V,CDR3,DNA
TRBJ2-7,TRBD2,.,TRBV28,CASSSRGGSYEQYF,TGTGCCAGCAGTTCCCGGGGAGGGTCCTACGAGCAGTACTTC
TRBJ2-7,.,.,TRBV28,CASSFHTPSGQRYEQYF,TGTGCCAGCAGTTTCCACACTCCCTCGGGTCAGCGATACGAGCAGTACTTC
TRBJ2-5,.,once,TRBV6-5,CASRLRHQETQYF,TGTGCCAGCCGTCTTAGACATCAAGAGACCCAGTACTTC
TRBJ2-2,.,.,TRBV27,CASTGWAGSELFF,TGTGCCAGCACGGGTTGGGCGGGGTCGGAGCTGTTTTTT
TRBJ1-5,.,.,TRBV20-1,CSASGGLSNQPQHF,TGCAGTGCTAGTGGCGGTCTTAGCAATCAGCCCCAGCATTTT
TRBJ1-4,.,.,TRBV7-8,CASSLALGHQLEKLFF,TGTGCCAGCAGCTTAGCCCTGGGACATCAGCTAGAAAAACTGTTTTTT
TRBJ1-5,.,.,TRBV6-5,CASEINRNQPQHF,TGTGCCAGCGAGATAAACAGGAATCAGCCCCAGCATTTT
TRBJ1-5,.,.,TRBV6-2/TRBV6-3,CASSYTTWGVSNQPQHF,TGTGCCAGCAGCTATACAACGTGGGGAGTCAGCAATCAGCCCCAGCATTTT
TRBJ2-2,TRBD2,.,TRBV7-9,CASRLSLLLAEGDTGELFF,TGTGCCAGCAGGTTAAGCCTTCTGCTAGCGGAAGGAGACACCGGGGAGCTGTTTTTT
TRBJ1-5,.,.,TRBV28,CASSVQGWLGQPQHF,TGTGCCAGCAGTGTCCAGGGTTGGCTTGGTCAGCCCCAGCATTTT
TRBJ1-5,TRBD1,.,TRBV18,CASSTGQGASTQHF,TGTGCCAGCTCAACGGGACAGGGGGCCTCGACCCAGCATTTT
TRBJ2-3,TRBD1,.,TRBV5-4,CASSLGQGSDTQYF,TGTGCCAGCAGCTTGGGACAGGGATCAGATACGCAGTATTTT
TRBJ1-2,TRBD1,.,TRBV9,CASSTGTELGYTF,TGTGCCAGCAGCACCGGGACAGAATTAGGCTACACCTTC
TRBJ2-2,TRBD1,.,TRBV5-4,CASSGTAGTGELFF,TGTGCCAGCAGCGGGACAGCAGGCACCGGGGAGCTGTTTTTT
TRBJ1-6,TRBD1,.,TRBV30,CAWNGGRDRDSPLHF,TGTGCCTGGAACGGGGGACGGGACAGGGATTCACCCCTCCACTTT
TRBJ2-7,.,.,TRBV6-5,CASSYGPQGTYEQYF,TGTGCCAGCAGTTATGGTCCTCAGGGTACGTACGAGCAGTACTTC
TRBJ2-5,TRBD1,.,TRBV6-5,CASSWGQGLVETQYF,TGTGCCAGCAGTTGGGGACAGGGCTTAGTAGAGACCCAGTACTTC
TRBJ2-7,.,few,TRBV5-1,CASSPRGPSYEQYF,TGCGCCAGCAGCCCAAGGGGTCCAAGCTACGAGCAGTACTTC
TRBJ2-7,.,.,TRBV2,CASNAGIHEQYF,TGTGCCAGCAACGCAGGGATACACGAGCAGTACTTC
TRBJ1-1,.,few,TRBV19,CASTLGGDVSEAFF,TGTGCCAGTACCTTGGGAGGGGACGTAAGTGAAGCTTTCTTT
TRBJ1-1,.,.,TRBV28,CASSSLRLNTEAFF,TGTGCCAGCAGCTCCCTGAGGCTGAACACTGAAGCTTTCTTT
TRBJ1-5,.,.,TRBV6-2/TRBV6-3,CASSSTRGNQPQHF,TGTGCCAGCAGTTCTACTCGGGGGAACCAGCCCCAGCATTTT
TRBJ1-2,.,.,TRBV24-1,CATSDSGTDYGYTF,TGTGCCACCAGTGACTCCGGGACTGACTATGGCTACACCTTC
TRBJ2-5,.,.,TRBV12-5,CASGPGLKETQYF,TGTGCTAGTGGTCCGGGACTCAAAGAGACCCAGTACTTC
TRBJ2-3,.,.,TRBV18,CASSPPANSDTQYF,TGTGCCAGCTCACCACCCGCGAATTCAGATACGCAGTATTTT
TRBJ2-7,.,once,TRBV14,CASSPGPYEQYF,TGTGCCAGCAGCCCTGGCCCCTACGAGCAGTACTTC
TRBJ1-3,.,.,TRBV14,CASSQSSSGNTIYF,TGTGCCAGCAGCCAATCTTCCTCTGGAAACACCATATATTTT
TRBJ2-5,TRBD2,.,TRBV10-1,CASSDRLAGVETQYF,TGCGCCAGCAGTGATCGACTAGCGGGAGTCGAGACCCAGTACTTC
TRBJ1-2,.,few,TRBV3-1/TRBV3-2,CATGGQNYGYTF,TGTGCCACCGGCGGACAGAACTATGGCTACACCTTC
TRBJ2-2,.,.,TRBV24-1,CATSDEGHPNTGELFF,TGTGCCACCAGTGATGAAGGACACCCGAACACCGGGGAGCTGTTTTTT
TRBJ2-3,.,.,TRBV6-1,CASSEAGGRGDTQYF,TGTGCCAGCAGTGAAGCGGGGGGGCGAGGAGATACGCAGTATTTT
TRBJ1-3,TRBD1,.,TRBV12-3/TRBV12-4,CASSWDSGNTIYF,TGTGCCAGCAGTTGGGACAGTGGAAACACCATATATTTT
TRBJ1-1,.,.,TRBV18,CASSPGLGQTTEAFF,TGTGCCAGCTCACCTGGCTTAGGACAGACCACTGAAGCTTTCTTT
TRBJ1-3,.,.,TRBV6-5,CASSSGGFSGNTIYF,TGTGCCAGCAGTTCTGGGGGCTTCTCTGGAAACACCATATATTTT
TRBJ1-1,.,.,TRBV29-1,CSVWGGVNTEAFF,TGCAGCGTTTGGGGAGGGGTGAACACTGAAGCTTTCTTT
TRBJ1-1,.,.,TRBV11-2,CASSYRIPGTEAFF,TGTGCCAGCAGCTACCGTATTCCGGGCACTGAAGCTTTCTTT
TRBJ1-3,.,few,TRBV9,CASSEAPDSSGNTIYF,TGTGCCAGCAGCGAGGCCCCGGACAGCTCTGGAAACACCATATATTTT
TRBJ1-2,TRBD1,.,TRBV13,CASSRERDRGGLGYGYTF,TGTGCCAGCAGCCGAGAAAGGGACAGGGGGGGTCTGGGCTATGGCTACACCTTC
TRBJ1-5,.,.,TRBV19,CASSMSGRLKNQPQHF,TGTGCCAGTAGTATGTCAGGGCGGTTGAAAAATCAGCCCCAGCATTTT
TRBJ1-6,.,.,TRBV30,CAWSVREISPLHF,TGTGCCTGGAGTGTACGGGAGATCTCACCCCTCCACTTT
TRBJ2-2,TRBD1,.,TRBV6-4,CASKPEGTGVIGELFF,TGTGCCAGCAAGCCCGAGGGGACAGGGGTGATCGGGGAGCTGTTTTTT
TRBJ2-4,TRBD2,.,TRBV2,CASSELAGPGDIQYF,TGTGCCAGCAGTGAGTTAGCGGGACCCGGAGACATTCAGTACTTC
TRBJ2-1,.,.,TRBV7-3,CASSPRSNEQFF,TGTGCCAGCAGCCCCCGGTCGAATGAGCAGTTCTTC
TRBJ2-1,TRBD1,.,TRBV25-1,CASSILTGGNEQFF,TGTGCCAGCAGTATCCTAACAGGGGGCAATGAGCAGTTCTTC
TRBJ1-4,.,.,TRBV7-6,CASSLLLGANEKLFF,TGTGCCAGCAGCTTATTATTGGGAGCTAATGAAAAACTGTTTTTT
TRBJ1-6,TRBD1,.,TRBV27,CASSASGVTGGNSPLHF,TGTGCCAGCAGCGCAAGTGGGGTGACAGGGGGCAATTCACCCCTCCACTTT
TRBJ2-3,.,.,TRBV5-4,CASSSPVEDTQYF,TGTGCCAGCAGCTCGCCGGTAGAAGATACGCAGTATTTT
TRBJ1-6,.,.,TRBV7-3,CASSLEGQGHSPLHF,TGTGCCAGCAGCTTGGAGGGGCAGGGTCATTCACCCCTCCACTTT
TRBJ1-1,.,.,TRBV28,CASSRTRTVNTEAFF,TGTGCCAGCAGCCGCACAAGGACAGTGAACACTGAAGCTTTCTTT
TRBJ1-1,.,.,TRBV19,CASSIGRSTEAFF,TGTGCCAGTAGTATCGGGAGGAGCACTGAAGCTTTCTTT
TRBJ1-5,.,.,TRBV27,CASSSDRNLNQPQHF,TGTGCCAGCAGCTCCGACAGAAACCTCAATCAGCCCCAGCATTTT
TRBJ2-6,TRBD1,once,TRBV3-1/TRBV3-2,CASSLDRVAGANVLTF,TGTGCCAGCAGCCTAGACAGGGTGGCCGGGGCCAACGTCCTGACTTTC
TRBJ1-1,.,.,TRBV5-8,CASSLLGNTEAFF,TGTGCCAGCAGCTTGCTAGGGAACACTGAAGCTTTCTTT
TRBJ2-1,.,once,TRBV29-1,CSGTGDLLSSYNEQFF,TGCAGCGGAACAGGGGACTTACTGAGCTCCTACAATGAGCAGTTCTTC